This is a list of T cell receptor beta chains from one sample in a study of CD8 T cells in ankylosing spondylitis. A single record per CDR3 protein comes from TCRdb applying MiXCR to the 5' RACE reads. The sample includes about 270,000 distinct CDR3 sequences, over 30% of them seen just once. Sequencing input: blood, either unsorted or a sorted T cell fraction (not recorded which). All receptors come from a male donor with ankylosing spondylitis or in good health (not recorded which). The conserved cysteine and the conserved F or W are not part of the CDR3 here. Clone size is shown for a subset of rows, as once, few, many or a class of expanded clone.

size	V	J	CDR3
NA	TRBV3-1	TRBJ2-2	ASSQRRPGGTGELF
NA	TRBV6-1	TRBJ2-7	ASSPGTGEWEQY
NA	TRBV29-1	TRBJ2-7	SATTDGGEQY
few	TRBV20-1	TRBJ1-1	SARTGTGHGAF
few	TRBV12-3/TRBV12-4	TRBJ2-6	ASSPRTGDSGANVLT
NA	TRBV11-2	TRBJ2-3	ASSPGTSFSDTQY
NA	TRBV2	TRBJ2-1	ASSVLGQSNEQF
NA	TRBV5-4	TRBJ2-7	ASSMGQIPYEQY
NA	TRBV12-3/TRBV12-4	TRBJ1-6	ASTWIGNNSPLH
NA	TRBV20-1	TRBJ2-7	SAGGGQGAYEQY
NA	TRBV29-1	TRBJ2-3	SVERQGHEDTQY
NA	TRBV5-5	TRBJ2-1	ASSQTVTDNEQF
few	TRBV5-5	TRBJ2-3	ASSLDNRGFSTDTQY
NA	TRBV12-3/TRBV12-4	TRBJ2-7	ASSLGGVDEQY
NA	TRBV2	TRBJ2-3	ASSGSGQDADTQY
NA	TRBV12-3/TRBV12-4	TRBJ2-1	ASWDRSSYNEQF
few	TRBV5-1	TRBJ1-3	ASSIGTASGNTIY
few	TRBV5-5	TRBJ2-3	ASSHRHLDTQY
NA	TRBV12-3/TRBV12-4	TRBJ2-2	ASSLNRGGTGELF
few	TRBV5-1	TRBJ1-1	ASSSSSGPRTEAF
few	TRBV3-1	TRBJ2-7	ASSRDTSYEQY
once	TRBV7-9	TRBJ1-6	ASGPRGYNSPLH
few	TRBV20-1	TRBJ1-2	SARIGVGGRDGYT
NA	TRBV7-9	TRBJ1-2	ASSLGAGRRISGYT
few	TRBV7-2	TRBJ2-5	ASSYGQGRYQETQY
many	TRBV20-1	TRBJ2-5	SAPRGSQETQY
few	TRBV3-1	TRBJ2-1	ASSQVSTGFNEQF
NA	TRBV20-1	TRBJ2-5	SAGRDRDPETQY
NA	TRBV15	TRBJ2-5	ATSRLSGDETQY
few	TRBV14	TRBJ1-1	ASSQSPGGQAF
NA	TRBV28	TRBJ2-7	ASSFAGDHEQY
few	TRBV25-1	TRBJ1-2	ASSEHARDRAYYGYT
few	TRBV4-2	TRBJ2-5	ASSQGKGGETQY
NA	TRBV24-1	TRBJ2-1	ATSDPGTGNEQF
NA	TRBV29-1	TRBJ2-5	SVGETYETQY